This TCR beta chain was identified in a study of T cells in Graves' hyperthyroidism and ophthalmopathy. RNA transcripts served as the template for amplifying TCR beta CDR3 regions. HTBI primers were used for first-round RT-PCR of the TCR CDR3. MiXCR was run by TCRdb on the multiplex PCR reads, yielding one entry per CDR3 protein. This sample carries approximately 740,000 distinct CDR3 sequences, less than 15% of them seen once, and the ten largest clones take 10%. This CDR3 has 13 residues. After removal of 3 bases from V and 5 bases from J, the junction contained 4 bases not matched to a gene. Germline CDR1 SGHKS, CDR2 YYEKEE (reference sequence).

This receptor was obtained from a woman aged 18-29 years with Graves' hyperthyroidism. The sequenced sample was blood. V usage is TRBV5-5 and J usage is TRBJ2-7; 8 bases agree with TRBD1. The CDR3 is CASSWMTGDEQYF. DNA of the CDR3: TGTGCCAGCAGCTGGATGACAGGGGACGAGCAGTACTTC.